Listed below are T cell receptor beta chains from one sample, sequenced in a study of early stage breast cancer tumors. The repertoire was sequenced with immunoSEQ multiplex PCR; TCRdb's copy has only in-frame clones and lacks some. The table lists tens of thousands of clones, about 80% of them singletons. Sequencing used blood. These TCRs come from a person aged 55 to 70 with breast cancer. The conserved cysteine and the conserved F or W are not part of the CDR3 here. A D gene is named only where the DNA matches it firmly.

.,TRBV9,TRBJ1-3,ASSVEGVNTIY
.,TRBV5-1,TRBJ2-3,ASSSRDWGWGTDTQY
TRBD1,TRBV5-1,TRBJ2-7,ASSFQGASSYEQY
TRBD2,TRBV7-2,TRBJ2-5,ASSFSGEQETQY
.,TRBV5-1,TRBJ1-5,ASSFMPGQPQH
.,TRBV2,TRBJ2-5,ASTLVGSRGTQY
TRBD1,TRBV29-1,TRBJ1-2,SGQGANYGYT
TRBD1,TRBV6-5,TRBJ1-2,ASQGVYGYT
TRBD2,TRBV28,TRBJ2-7,KSGTSGSYEQY
.,TRBV6-1,TRBJ2-7,ASKGHANAYEQY
.,TRBV6-5,TRBJ1-1,ASSAENEAF
TRBD2,TRBV9,TRBJ2-7,ASSVGGSGSPYEQY
TRBD1,TRBV7-9,TRBJ2-3,ASSSRQGGGTDTQY
.,TRBV27,TRBJ2-6,ASSPSIANVLT
TRBD2,TRBV4-3,TRBJ2-2,ASSQDGIAGANTGELF
TRBD2,TRBV11-3,TRBJ2-1,ASSPLPSSGRHEQF
TRBD1,TRBV7-9,TRBJ2-3,ASSSEGASPHTDTQY